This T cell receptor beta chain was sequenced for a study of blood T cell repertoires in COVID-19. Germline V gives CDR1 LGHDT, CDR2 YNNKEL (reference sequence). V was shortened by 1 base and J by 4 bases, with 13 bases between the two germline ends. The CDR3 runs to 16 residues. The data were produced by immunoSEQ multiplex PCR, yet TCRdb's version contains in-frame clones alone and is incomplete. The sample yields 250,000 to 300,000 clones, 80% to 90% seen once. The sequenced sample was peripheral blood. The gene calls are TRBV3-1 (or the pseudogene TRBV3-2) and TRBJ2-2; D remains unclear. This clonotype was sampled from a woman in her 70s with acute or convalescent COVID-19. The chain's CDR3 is CASSQGSSMVTGELFF. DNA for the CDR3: TGTGCCAGCAGCCAAGGGAGTAGCATGGTCACCGGGGAGCTGTTTTTT.